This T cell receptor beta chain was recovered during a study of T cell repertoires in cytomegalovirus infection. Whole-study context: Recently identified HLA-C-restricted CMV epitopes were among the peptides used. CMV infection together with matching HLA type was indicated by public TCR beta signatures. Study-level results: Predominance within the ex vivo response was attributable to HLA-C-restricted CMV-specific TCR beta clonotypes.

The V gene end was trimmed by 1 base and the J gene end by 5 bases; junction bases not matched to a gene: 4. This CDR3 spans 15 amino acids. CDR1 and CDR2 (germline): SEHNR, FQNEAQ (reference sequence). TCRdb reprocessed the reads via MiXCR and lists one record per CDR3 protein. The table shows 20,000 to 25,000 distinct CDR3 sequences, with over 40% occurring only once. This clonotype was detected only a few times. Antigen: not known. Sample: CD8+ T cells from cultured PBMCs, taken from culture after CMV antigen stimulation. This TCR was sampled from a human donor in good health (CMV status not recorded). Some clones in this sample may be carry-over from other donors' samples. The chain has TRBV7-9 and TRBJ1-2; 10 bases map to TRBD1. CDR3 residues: CASSLGTGGIYGYTF. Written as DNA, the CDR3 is TGTGCCAGCAGCTTAGGGACAGGGGGTATATATGGCTACACCTTC. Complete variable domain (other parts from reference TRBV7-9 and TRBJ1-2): DTGVSQNPRHKITKRGQNVTFRCDPISEHNRLYWYRQTLGQGPEFLTYFQNEAQLEKSRLLSDRFSAERPKGSFSTLEIQRTEQGDSAMYLCASSLGTGGIYGYTFGSGTRLTVV.